One T cell receptor (beta chain) is described in this entry. The sample contains more than one DNA sequence encoding this CDR3. The record originates from a study of shared clonotypes between healthy human individuals. The table came from immunoSEQ multiplex PCR; TCRdb's copy has only in-frame clones and leaves some out. Of 1 million to 1.3 million clones in the sample, approximately 80% are singletons; the top ten hold more than 0.55%. The CDR3 consists of 15 residues. V lost 0 bases and J 1 base, leaving 10 bases between the germline ends. CDR1 is MNHEY, CDR2 SVGAGI, per germline. The sequence came from a man aged 18 to 35 in good health. Some clones in this sample may be carry-over from other donors' samples. The chain combines TRBV6-5 with TRBJ2-7; D perhaps matches TRBD1 (6 bases). Specimen: memory CD4+ T cells from PBMCs. Specified subset: CD45RA-negative fraction. CDR3 region: CASSYSRGTSYEQYF. The CDR3 nucleotides are TGTGCCAGCAGTTACTCGAGAGGGACATCCTACGAGCAGTACTTC.